The 19 T cell receptor beta chains presented below share a single source sample, sequenced in a study of regulatory T cells in long-lasting Graves disease (dated by TCRdb to about 2021). In the paper's terms, the time point label means: newly diagnosed GD, antithyroid drugs for less than 3 months. For both TCR sequencing and RNA sequencing, RNA was extracted from PBMCs in TRIzol. Library preparation used multiplex PCR. The reads were generated on an Illumina HiSeq 4000. CDR3 regions were amplified by Arm-PCR with iRepertoire HTBI primers to construct TCR beta libraries. TCRdb reworked the public reads: Q25 trimming with fastp, MiXCR clone assembly, productive beta chains retained. Rows with a matching CDR3 protein are joined into one entry that keeps the most common DNA and genes. In this sample the table shows under 700,000 distinct CDR3 sequences, 15% to 20% of which occur a single time. In total, the top ten clones hold roughly 25% of the sample.

These data also featured in a second study, about T cells in Graves' hyperthyroidism and ophthalmopathy.

The sample here was peripheral blood mononuclear cells (PBMCs), taken at new diagnosis, from a patient treated with antithyroid drugs. The receptor set was obtained from a middle-aged woman with Graves disease. Donor details come from another sample of the same person, matched by shared clones.

This clonotype was seen repeatedly, ten times or more. The CDR3 DNA sequence: TGTGCCAGCAGCTTGGATACGTGGGAGCAGTACTTC. This translates into CASSLDTWEQYF. The V gene is TRBV5-4, the J gene TRBJ2-7; D gene ambiguous. The germline gives CDR1 SGHNT, CDR2 YYREEE (reference sequence). The V and J ends lost 0 bases and 7 bases respectively, with 8 bases between them. CDR3 length: 12 amino acids.

This clonotype was seen only a few times. The rearrangement joins TRBV5-1 to TRBJ1-2, with 8 bases aligning to TRBD1. The CDR3 loop spans 14 amino acids. In germline, CDR1 is SGHRS, CDR2 YFSETQ. V was clipped by 4 bases and J by 7 bases; unmatched bases: 9. CDR3 sequence: CASSGGQAAGGYTF. CDR3 nucleotides: TGCGCCAGCAGCGGGGGACAGGCGGCTGGTGGCTACACCTTC.

In this sample, this clonotype turned up many times. CDR3 nucleotide sequence: TGTGCCAGCAGTGAAGGCTCGGGAAGGGATACGCAGTATTTT. Its translation: CASSEGSGRDTQYF. The chain employs TRBV6-1 and TRBJ2-3, with D tentatively TRBD2 (5 bases). CDR3 size: 14 residues. Germline V gene lookup returns CDR1 MNHNS and CDR2 SASEGT. V lost 1 base and J lost 6, with 11 bases in between.

The chain recombines TRBV27 with TRBJ2-7; 13 bases fit TRBD2. Unmatched junction bases numbered 5, after V lost 0 bases and J lost 3 bases. The germline V gene encodes CDR1 MNHEY and CDR2 SMNVEV (reference sequence). This CDR3 is 17 amino acids long. The CDR3 DNA sequence: TGTGCCAGCAGTTTATCGAGGGGACTAGCGGGAAACTACGAGCAGTACTTC. It codes for CASSLSRGLAGNYEQYF.

This clonotype was found once. The CDR3 DNA reads TGTGCCAGCAGCTTGGGGCAGACGGAATATAGCAATCAGCCCCAGCATTTT. This sequence encodes CASSLGQTEYSNQPQHF. The chain employs TRBV7-9 and TRBJ1-5; TRBD1 is a possible D gene (5 bases). This CDR3 has 17 amino acids. Germline V gene lookup returns CDR1 SEHNR and CDR2 FQNEAQ (reference sequence). Trimming removed 3 bases from V and 0 bases from J, with 15 bases in between.

The J gene is TRBJ2-7, the V gene TRBV27, with unresolved D. V was cut by 3 bases and J by 3 bases, with 9 bases left in between. Per germline, CDR1 MNHEY and CDR2 SMNVEV (reference sequence). CDR3 length: 13 residues. The CDR3 is CASSFGVNYEQYF. As DNA, the CDR3 is TGTGCCAGCAGTTTTGGGGTTAACTACGAGCAGTACTTC.

Only a few counts were recorded for this clonotype. A much larger clone sits a single nucleotide away, making a read error possible. The chain links TRBV11-2 to TRBJ2-1, with TRBD2 identical over 11 bases. J lost 5 bases, V lost 8 bases, and 8 bases had no gene match. Looked up from germline, CDR1 is SGHAT and CDR2 is FQNNGV. This CDR3 contains 15 residues. The CDR3 nucleotides read TGTGCCAGCGGCACCGGGACTAGCGGAGACAATGAGCAGTTCTTC. It codes for CASGTGTSGDNEQFF.

The chain uses TRBV18 and TRBJ1-3; perhaps TRBD1 as D (5 bases). V was trimmed by 1 base and J by 4 bases, leaving 8 bases between them. This CDR3 is built from 14 residues. Germline lookup yields CDR1 KGHSH and CDR2 LQKENI. The DNA of the CDR3 is TGTGCCAGCTCACCACAGGGACCAGGAAACACCATATATTTT. Its protein product is CASSPQGPGNTIYF.

The chain couples TRBV29-1 to TRBJ2-2; D could derive from TRBD1 or TRBD2 (5 bases each). The CDR3 is made up of 14 amino acids. V lost 5 bases and J lost 3, with 13 bases in between. Looked up from germline, CDR1 is SQVTM and CDR2 is ANQGSEA. The CDR3 region is CSVYGRGDTGELFF. The CDR3 DNA follows: TGCAGCGTTTATGGCCGAGGGGACACCGGGGAGCTGTTTTTT.

At least ten counts were recorded for this clonotype. This sequence joins TRBV2 and TRBJ1-3; TRBD1 might be the D (5 bases). Trimming removed 6 bases at V and 0 bases at J, with 12 bases between. This CDR3 is built from 15 residues. CDR1 and CDR2 (germline): SNHLY, FYNNEI. This CDR3 reads CASSAVDSSGNTIYF. CDR3 nucleotide sequence: TGTGCCAGCAGCGCAGTCGACAGCTCTGGAAACACCATATATTTT.

The chain joins TRBV6-1 to TRBJ2-1, with D tentatively TRBD1 (5 bases). Trimming took 6 bases from V and 6 from J, leaving 12 bases between them. The CDR3 loop spans 13 amino acids. CDR1 and CDR2 from the germline V gene are MNHNS and SASEGT. The CDR3 coding sequence is TGTGCCAGCAGGCCGACAGCTCTCAATGAGCAGTTCTTC. Protein sequence: CASRPTALNEQFF.

This clonotype was recorded many times. The chain uses TRBV28 and TRBJ1-2; D not resolved. V lost 5 bases and J 2 bases, leaving 9 bases between the germline ends. The germline V gene has CDR1 MDHEN and CDR2 SYDVKM. The CDR3 runs 13 residues. In DNA, the CDR3 is TGTGCCAGCAGTCCACTCACCAACTATGGCTACACCTTC. It yields the protein CASSPLTNYGYTF.

The chain is built from TRBV14 and TRBJ2-1; 7 bases map to TRBD1. With V trimmed by 0 bases and J by 4 bases, 6 bases remained unmatched. The CDR3 consists of 16 residues. Per germline, CDR1 SGHDN and CDR2 FVKESK. Here the CDR3 reads CASSQDEQGRYNEQFF. The CDR3 DNA follows: TGTGCCAGCAGCCAAGATGAACAGGGGCGATACAATGAGCAGTTCTTC.

This clonotype showed up many times. The J gene is TRBJ1-6, the V gene TRBV20-1; D is unresolved. The CDR3 is 17 amino acids. CDR1 and CDR2 from the germline V gene are DFQATT and SNEGSKA (reference sequence). The germline V and J ends were trimmed by 0 bases and 0 bases, with 12 bases remaining between them. CDR3: CSARDLAASSYNSPLHF. Written as DNA, the CDR3 is TGCAGTGCTAGAGATCTCGCAGCAAGCTCCTATAATTCACCCCTCCACTTT.

This clonotype was seen many times. The chain recombines TRBV2 with TRBJ1-2, with 7 bases lining up with TRBD1. This CDR3 spans 15 amino acids. Germline loops: CDR1 SNHLY, CDR2 FYNNEI. V gave up 6 bases and J gave up 8 bases; unmatched junction bases: 15. The CDR3 nucleotides are TGTGCCAGCAGCCCCAGGGGAACAGGGGTTGGCGGCTACACCTTC. It translates to CASSPRGTGVGGYTF.

The V call is TRBV20-1, the J call TRBJ2-7; perhaps TRBD2 as D (6 bases). Germline V lookup: CDR1 DFQATT, CDR2 SNEGSKA (reference sequence). Deletions cut 5 bases from V and 2 bases from J, with 16 bases between. The CDR3 length is 14 residues. The CDR3 sequence is CSARREGGTYEQYF. The DNA for the CDR3 is TGCAGTGCTCGCCGGGAAGGAGGGACCTACGAGCAGTACTTC.

This clonotype was seen only a few times. V gene TRBV28 combines with J gene TRBJ2-2; D remains ambiguous. Trimming pared 3 bases from V and 9 bases from J, leaving 14 bases between. Germline V gene sequence: CDR1 MDHEN, CDR2 SYDVKM. The CDR3 has 14 residues. The CDR3 loop is CASSFSLGNRELFF. CDR3 in DNA: TGTGCCAGCAGTTTTAGTCTAGGTAATCGGGAGCTGTTTTTT.

About this clonotype: Germline is not matched at one junction end, which may reflect a read error. The gene calls are TRBV7-8 and TRBJ1-2; D unresolved. Germline lookup yields CDR1 SGHVS and CDR2 FQNEAQ. This CDR3 comprises 16 residues. CDR3 DNA: TGTGCCAGCGGCTTAGCCCCATTTGATGGCCCCTATGGCTACACCTTC. Amino acids: CASGLAPFDGPYGYTF. Looking up the rest from reference TRBV7-8 and TRBJ1-2 gives the full variable domain: GAGVSQSPRYKVAKRGQDVALRCDPISGHVSLFWYQQALGQGPEFLTYFQNEAQLDKSGLPSDRFFAERPEGSVSTLKIQRTQQEDSAVYLCASGLAPFDGPYGYTFGSGTRLTVV.

There are many counts of this clonotype. V is TRBV27 and J is TRBJ1-1; D gene unclear. The CDR3 is made up of 14 amino acids. V was cut by 5 bases and J by 1 base, with 11 bases left in between. Germline CDR1 MNHEY, CDR2 SMNVEV (reference sequence). The CDR3 here is CASSAQTGNTEAFF. The CDR3 DNA sequence: TGTGCCAGCAGTGCGCAGACGGGGAACACTGAAGCTTTCTTT.